This T cell receptor (beta chain) was recorded in a study of cytomegalovirus exposure and HLA in healthy donors. PCR employed 60 Vbeta and 13 Jbeta primers. The repertoire was sequenced with immunoSEQ multiplex PCR; TCRdb's copy has only in-frame clones and lacks some. Among roughly 120,000 clones listed, approximately 74% were seen once. The CDR3 is 18 amino acids. Germline CDR1 reads LNHDA; CDR2 reads SQIVND (reference sequence). Trimming shortened V by 2 bases and J by 1 base, and 15 bases separated the two germline ends. This chain connects TRBV19 to TRBJ2-6; a possible D gene is TRBD2 (7 bases). The origin of this receptor is a man aged 40-49 years in good health and CMV-seropositive. Source material: PBMCs. The CDR3 is CASSIRGGRASGANVLTF. CDR3 in DNA: TGTGCCAGTAGTATAAGGGGGGGGAGGGCTTCTGGGGCCAACGTCCTGACTTTC.